One sample yielded the 29 T cell receptor beta chains listed below, sequenced in a study of early T cells in non-severe SARS-CoV-2 infection. TCRdb redid the calling of the 5' RACE reads with MiXCR, one entry per CDR3 protein. The table has over 50,000 distinct CDR3 sequences, about 16% seen once. The starting material was whole blood, obtained at baseline. Receptors originate from an adult who was a healthcare worker with PCR-confirmed SARS-CoV-2 infection or an uninfected control (not recorded which).

The rearrangement joins TRBV5-8 to TRBJ2-1; 13 bases are shared with TRBD2. Germline V gene lookup returns CDR1 SGHTS and CDR2 YDEGEE. The CDR3 has 19 amino acids. J lost 7 bases, V lost 0 bases, and 13 bases had no gene match. The CDR3 DNA sequence: TGTGCCAGCAGCTTGGAGTACGCAGCTCCGGGACTAGCGGGGAATGAGCAGTTCTTC. Its translation is CASSLEYAAPGLAGNEQFF.

In this sample, this clonotype turned up a few times. CDR3 sequence (DNA): TGTGCCAGCAGCCACCCGGGACTAGCGGATTGGGGGCAGTTCTTC. It encodes CASSHPGLADWGQFF. This chain links TRBV7-9 with TRBJ2-1; 11 nucleotides align to TRBD2. J was trimmed by 12 bases and V by 5 bases; bases with no gene match: 12. The germline V gene has CDR1 SEHNR and CDR2 FQNEAQ (reference sequence). The CDR3 is made up of 15 amino acids. The whole variable domain, remainder taken from reference TRBV7-9 and TRBJ2-1, is DTGVSQNPRHKITKRGQNVTFRCDPISEHNRLYWYRQTLGQGPEFLTYFQNEAQLEKSRLLSDRFSAERPKGSFSTLEIQRTEQGDSAMYLCASSHPGLADWGQFFGPGTRLTVL.

This clonotype was seen repeatedly, ten times or more. This chain links TRBV2 with TRBJ2-2; 8 nucleotides match TRBD1. The CDR3 consists of 14 residues. The junction had 3 bases not matched to a gene; V was cut back by 5 bases and J by 4 bases. The germline CDR1 and CDR2 sequences are SNHLY and FYNNEI. The CDR3 region has the DNA TGTGCCAGCAGTCAGGGGGCGGTCACCGGGGAGCTGTTTTTT. Its protein product is CASSQGAVTGELFF.

A few counts support this clonotype. The rearrangement links TRBV7-9 to TRBJ2-2, with unresolved D. CDR1 and CDR2 (germline): SEHNR, FQNEAQ (reference sequence). V lost 5 bases, J lost 4 bases, and 17 bases lay in between. The CDR3 spans 16 residues. For the CDR3, the DNA is TGTGCCAGCAGCCCGGCCAGCCTACGGAGCACCGGGGAGCTGTTTTTT. It codes for CASSPASLRSTGELFF.

This clonotype was seen ten or more times. The chain links TRBV9 to TRBJ1-1; possibly TRBD1 for D (6 bases). In germline, CDR1 is SGDLS, CDR2 YYNGEE. The CDR3 extends over 13 amino acids. Trimming pared 6 bases from V and 3 bases from J, leaving 12 bases between. Written as DNA, the CDR3 is TGTGCCAGCAACAGGGCCCGGGACACTGAAGCTTTCTTT. Its translation: CASNRARDTEAFF.

This clonotype has just a few counts. The chain employs TRBV11-2 and TRBJ2-1, with TRBD2 as a possible D gene (6 bases). Germline loops: CDR1 SGHAT, CDR2 FQNNGV. The CDR3 extends over 14 amino acids. V was clipped by 0 bases and J by 14 bases, with 17 bases between them. The CDR3, as DNA: TGTGCCAGCAGCTTAGACTCCGGGAGTCGTCAAAAGTTCTTC. Encoded protein: CASSLDSGSRQKFF.

This rearrangement joins TRBV11-2 to TRBJ1-1; TRBD1 matches at 8 bases. V lost 3 bases, J lost 5 bases, and 2 bases stayed unmatched. The germline V gene has CDR1 SGHAT and CDR2 FQNNGV. The CDR3 is 13 residues long. CDR3 DNA sequence: TGTGCCAGCAGCTTCGGACAGGGAACTGAAGCTTTCTTT. Translation: CASSFGQGTEAFF.

This clonotype has at least ten counts. The V call is TRBV5-6, the J call TRBJ2-7; D is perhaps TRBD1 or TRBD2 (6 bases each). This CDR3 is 15 amino acids long. From germline, CDR1 is SGHDT and CDR2 YYEEEE. Trimming took 7 bases from V and 2 from J, leaving 19 bases between them. CDR3 DNA sequence: TGTGCCAGCTCCTTTGGGGGGACACCCACCTACGAGCAGTACTTC. Protein sequence: CASSFGGTPTYEQYF.

This clonotype has just a few counts. For the CDR3, the DNA is TGCGCCAGCAGCCACGGGTACGAGCAGTACTTC. Translated, it gives CASSHGYEQYF. This chain joins TRBV4-1 and TRBJ2-7; D not certain. CDR3 length: 11 amino acids. V lost 3 bases and J lost 4, with 4 bases in between. CDR1 is MGHRA, CDR2 YSYEKL, per germline.

This clonotype was recorded at least ten times. The rearrangement uses TRBV10-3 and TRBJ2-7; 9 bases agree with TRBD2. Germline trimming cut 5 bases from V and 3 bases from J; bases unmatched to any gene: 5. The CDR3 spans 14 residues. Germline CDR1 reads ENHRY; CDR2 reads SYGVKD. The CDR3 protein is CAISKGLASYEQYF. The DNA of the CDR3 is TGTGCCATCAGTAAGGGACTAGCAAGCTACGAGCAGTACTTC.

This rearrangement joins TRBV18 to TRBJ2-7; perhaps TRBD1 as D (6 bases). Per the germline V gene, CDR1 is KGHSH and CDR2 is LQKENI. This CDR3 has 14 residues. V lost 5 bases and J lost 5, with 16 bases in between. The CDR3 loop reads CASSTGTPGDEQYF. The CDR3 DNA sequence: TGTGCCAGCTCAACCGGGACCCCAGGGGACGAGCAGTACTTC. The full variable domain, its missing parts supplied by reference TRBV18 and TRBJ2-7, is NAGVMQNPRHLVRRRGQEARLRCSPMKGHSHVYWYRQLPEEGLKFMVYLQKENIIDESGMPKERFSAEFPKEGPSILRIQQVVRGDSAAYFCASSTGTPGDEQYFGPGTRLTVT.

The sample holds many counts of this clonotype. This chain uses TRBV18 with TRBJ1-5, with 9 nucleotides matching TRBD1. In germline, CDR1 is KGHSH, CDR2 LQKENI. This CDR3 has 15 residues. Losses at the gene ends were 4 bases for V and 7 bases for J; bases not matched to a gene: 8. CDR3 nucleotides: TGTGCCAGCTCACGAGGGGACAGGGAAGGGCAGCCCCAGCATTTT. It yields the protein CASSRGDREGQPQHF.

The CDR3 protein is CASSPIGNTEAFF. The CDR3 DNA sequence: TGCGCCAGCAGCCCCATTGGGAACACTGAAGCTTTCTTT. The chain carries TRBV10-2 and TRBJ1-1; D not certain. The CDR3 is 13 residues long. Germline loops: CDR1 WSHSY, CDR2 SAAADI. The V end lost 6 bases, the J end lost 1 base, and 9 bases lay between the germline ends.

This clonotype appeared many times. The chain employs TRBV24-1 and TRBJ2-3, with a weak D call TRBD1 (5 bases). The CDR3 sequence is 14 residues long. Trimming left V 5 bases short and J 4 bases short, with 12 bases between. The germline gives CDR1 KGHDR, CDR2 SFDVKD. The CDR3 reads CATSASGKADTQYF. In nucleotides, the CDR3 is TGTGCCACCAGTGCCTCAGGGAAGGCAGATACGCAGTATTTT.

This clonotype has more than one count but fewer than ten. The chain links TRBV20-1 to TRBJ2-2; D unresolved. Germline loops: CDR1 DFQATT, CDR2 SNEGSKA (reference sequence). The V end lost 0 bases, the J end lost 1 base, and 9 bases lay between the germline ends. CDR3 size: 15 residues. The CDR3 sequence is CSARDLTGNTGELFF. The CDR3 DNA reads TGCAGTGCTAGAGATCTCACTGGGAACACCGGGGAGCTGTTTTTT.

The CDR3 is CASRVEGARSPLHF. The CDR3 DNA is TGTGCCAGCAGGGTGGAGGGCGCCCGTTCACCCCTCCACTTT. The chain joins TRBV28 to TRBJ1-6, with unresolved D. The CDR3 length is 14 residues. The germline V gene encodes CDR1 MDHEN and CDR2 SYDVKM. Trimming pared 6 bases from V and 9 bases from J, leaving 15 bases between.

This clonotype has only a few counts. The chain joins TRBV15 to TRBJ2-6; D uncertain. Germline V gene data show CDR1 as LNHNV and CDR2 as YYDKDF (reference sequence). The CDR3 sequence is 13 residues long. Trimming took off 0 bases at V and 6 bases at J, with 3 bases between the two ends. The CDR3 DNA reads TGTGCCACCAGCAGAGATGAGGCCAACGTCCTGACTTTC. Its protein product is CATSRDEANVLTF.

The chain uses TRBV7-9 and TRBJ2-4, with 9 bases identical to TRBD1. The CDR3 extends over 17 amino acids. The germline gives CDR1 SEHNR, CDR2 FQNEAQ (reference sequence). The V segment lost 4 bases and the J segment 0 bases; nucleotides outside the gene matches: 7. The CDR3 spells CASSSDRGFLAKNIQYF. DNA for the CDR3: TGTGCCAGCAGCTCGGACAGGGGATTCTTAGCCAAAAACATTCAGTACTTC.

V and J are TRBV2 and TRBJ2-1, with D unclear. The CDR3 is 12 residues long. Trimming cost V 4 bases and J 10 bases, with 11 bases left between them. Germline CDR1 reads SNHLY; CDR2 reads FYNNEI. The CDR3 sequence: CASSASVGEQFF. In nucleotides, the CDR3 is TGTGCCAGCAGTGCATCCGTTGGGGAGCAGTTCTTC.

V usage is TRBV28 and J usage is TRBJ1-5; D unclear. V was shortened by 8 bases and J by 9 bases, with 17 bases between the two germline ends. Germline CDR1 reads MDHEN; CDR2 reads SYDVKM. This CDR3 is built from 13 residues. The CDR3: CASYSGSGRPQHF. The CDR3, as DNA: TGTGCCAGCTATTCAGGCTCCGGTAGGCCCCAGCATTTT.

This clonotype was observed at least ten times. This sequence joins TRBV12-3 or TRBV12-4 and TRBJ2-5; D assignment may be TRBD1 or TRBD2 (6 bases each). The length of the CDR3 is 15 residues. V gave up 0 bases and J gave up 2 bases, with 10 bases separating them. The DNA for the CDR3 is TGTGCCAGCAGTTTAGCGCGGGACAAGCAAGAGACCCAGTACTTC. Encoded protein: CASSLARDKQETQYF.

The chain uses TRBV5-1 and TRBJ2-1, with D perhaps TRBD1 or TRBD2 (5 bases each). There are 15 residues in the CDR3. The germline gives CDR1 SGHRS, CDR2 YFSETQ. V was clipped by 3 bases and J by 0 bases, with 10 bases between them. CDR3 amino acids: CASSSDTSSYNEQFF. In DNA form, the CDR3 reads TGCGCCAGCAGCTCGGACACTAGCTCCTACAATGAGCAGTTCTTC.

V usage is TRBV24-1 and J usage is TRBJ2-3; 7 bases align to TRBD1. Per the germline V gene, CDR1 is KGHDR and CDR2 is SFDVKD. The V segment lost 6 bases and the J segment 5 bases; nucleotides outside the gene matches: 10. This CDR3 region has 15 residues. The DNA for the CDR3 is TGTGCCACCAGTCGGTGGGACAGCGGTAAAGATACGCAGTATTTT. Protein product: CATSRWDSGKDTQYF.

The chain employs TRBV4-1 and TRBJ2-3; either TRBD1 or TRBD2 may fit D (6 bases each). The CDR3 covers 15 residues. V was trimmed by 4 bases and J by 3 bases, leaving 14 bases between them. Germline V gene lookup returns CDR1 MGHRA and CDR2 YSYEKL. The CDR3 reads CASSPGGGRTDTQYF. The CDR3 DNA sequence: TGCGCCAGCAGCCCCGGAGGGGGGAGGACAGATACGCAGTATTTT.

The CDR3 loop is CASSLEAPGAGENTIYF. CDR3 DNA sequence: TGTGCCAGCAGCTTAGAGGCCCCAGGGGCGGGCGAAAACACCATATATTTT. This chain links TRBV11-2 with TRBJ1-3, with D possibly being TRBD1 (6 bases). The V end lost 0 bases, the J end lost 6 bases, and 18 bases lay between the germline ends. Germline lookup yields CDR1 SGHAT and CDR2 FQNNGV. The CDR3 loop spans 17 amino acids.

This clonotype turned up a few times. The chain combines TRBV12-3 or TRBV12-4 with TRBJ2-3, with a weak D call TRBD2 (5 bases). CDR3 length: 11 residues. Trimming took 5 bases from V and 8 from J, leaving 8 bases between them. The DNA for the CDR3 is TGTGCCAGCAGTAAAGCGGCTACGCAGTATTTT. It is translated as CASSKAATQYF.

The chain recombines TRBV2 with TRBJ1-4; D ambiguous. The CDR3 runs 15 residues. CDR1 is SNHLY, CDR2 FYNNEI, per germline. V shed 2 bases and J shed 7 bases, with 14 bases lying between them. This CDR3 is CASSESRTVSEKLFF. DNA for the CDR3: TGTGCCAGCAGTGAATCAAGGACTGTTAGTGAAAAACTGTTTTTT.

At least ten counts were recorded for this clonotype. The chain combines TRBV10-2 with TRBJ2-7, with 12 positions matching TRBD2. Germline assignment: CDR1 WSHSY and CDR2 SAAADI. V dropped 7 bases and J dropped 2; count of bases not matched to a gene: 3. This CDR3 contains 14 residues. CDR3 DNA sequence: TGCGCCAGCAAGGGACTAGCGGGTCCCTACGAGCAGTACTTC. Translated: CASKGLAGPYEQYF.

The chain combines TRBV27 with TRBJ2-7; 7 bases line up with TRBD1. The V and J ends lost 2 bases and 6 bases, in that order; junction bases with no gene match: 7. Germline assignment: CDR1 MNHEY and CDR2 SMNVEV (reference sequence). This CDR3 has 14 residues. The CDR3 protein is CASSLAANRGEQYF. The CDR3 nucleotides read TGTGCCAGCAGTTTAGCCGCGAACAGGGGCGAGCAGTACTTC.